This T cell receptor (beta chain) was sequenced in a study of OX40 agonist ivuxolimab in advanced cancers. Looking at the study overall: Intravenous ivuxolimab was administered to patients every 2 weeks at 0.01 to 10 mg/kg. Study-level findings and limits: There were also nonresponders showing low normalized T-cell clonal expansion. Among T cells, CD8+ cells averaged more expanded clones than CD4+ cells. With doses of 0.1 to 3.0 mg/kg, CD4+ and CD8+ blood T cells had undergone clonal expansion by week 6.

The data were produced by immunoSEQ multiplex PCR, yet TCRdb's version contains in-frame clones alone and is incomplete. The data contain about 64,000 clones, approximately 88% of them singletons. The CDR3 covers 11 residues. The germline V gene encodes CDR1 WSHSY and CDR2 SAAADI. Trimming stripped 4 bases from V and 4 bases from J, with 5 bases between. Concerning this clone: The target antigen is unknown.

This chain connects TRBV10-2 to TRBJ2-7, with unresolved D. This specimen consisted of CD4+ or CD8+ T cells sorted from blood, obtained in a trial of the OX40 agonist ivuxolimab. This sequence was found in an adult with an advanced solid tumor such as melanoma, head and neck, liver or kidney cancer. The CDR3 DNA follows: TGCGCCAGCAGTGCGCAGTACGAGCAGTACTTC. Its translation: CASSAQYEQYF.